The T cell receptor (beta chain) under discussion was sequenced for a study of OX40 agonist ivuxolimab in advanced cancers. Across the study: Patients received intravenous ivuxolimab every 2 weeks at 0.01 to 10 mg/kg.

Produced via immunoSEQ multiplex PCR; TCRdb's table is partial and in-frame only. The table has around 12,000 clones, less than 90% seen once. Whole-study findings and limits: The investigators did not determine what antigen specificity the expanded peripheral T cells had.

CDR1 and CDR2 (germline): SGHTA, FQGNSA. J gave up 5 bases and V 3 bases, and 3 bases lay outside the gene matches. The CDR3 consists of 15 residues. A word on this clone: Antigen unknown.

This clonotype was sampled from an adult with an advanced solid tumor such as melanoma, head and neck, liver or kidney cancer. The chain couples TRBV7-2 to TRBJ2-3; 12 nucleotides match TRBD2. The sample was CD4+ or CD8+ T cells sorted from blood, taken in a trial of the OX40 agonist ivuxolimab. The CDR3 sequence: CASSLTSGSLDTQYF. Here the CDR3 DNA reads TGTGCCAGCAGCTTGACTAGCGGGAGCTTAGATACGCAGTATTTT.